Shown below are 2 T cell receptor beta chains from a single sample sequenced in a study of T cells in Graves' hyperthyroidism and ophthalmopathy. Amplification of TCR beta CDR3 regions was performed using RNA transcripts as template. First-round RT-PCR targeting the TCR CDR3 was performed with the HTBI primer set. TCRdb independently ran MiXCR on the multiplex PCR reads; one entry per CDR3 protein. The table records 600,000 to 850,000 distinct CDR3 sequences, around a sixth of them present only once. The material sequenced was blood. The origin of the receptors is a woman aged 50 to 60 with Graves' hyperthyroidism that later progressed to Graves' ophthalmopathy.

The chain carries TRBV19 and TRBJ2-5; D may be TRBD1 (5 bases). The V gene lost 3 bases and the J gene lost 7 bases, with 18 bases spanning the gap. CDR3 length equals 15 residues. The germline gives CDR1 LNHDA, CDR2 SQIVND (reference sequence). The CDR3 nucleotides are TGTGCCAGTAGTATGGGGCAGCTATCGCAGAGGACCCAGTACTTC. Translating it yields CASSMGQLSQRTQYF.

In this sample, this clonotype turned up a few times. The chain employs TRBV7-6 and TRBJ2-1; 16 bases agree with TRBD2. This CDR3 region has 17 residues. Unmatched junction bases numbered 6, after V lost 1 base and J lost 9 bases. The germline V gene has CDR1 SGHVS and CDR2 FNYEAQ. The CDR3 DNA sequence: TGTGCCAGCAGCTTAGGACCGGGACTAGCGGGGGGGGGTGAGCAGTTCTTC. As protein: CASSLGPGLAGGGEQFF.